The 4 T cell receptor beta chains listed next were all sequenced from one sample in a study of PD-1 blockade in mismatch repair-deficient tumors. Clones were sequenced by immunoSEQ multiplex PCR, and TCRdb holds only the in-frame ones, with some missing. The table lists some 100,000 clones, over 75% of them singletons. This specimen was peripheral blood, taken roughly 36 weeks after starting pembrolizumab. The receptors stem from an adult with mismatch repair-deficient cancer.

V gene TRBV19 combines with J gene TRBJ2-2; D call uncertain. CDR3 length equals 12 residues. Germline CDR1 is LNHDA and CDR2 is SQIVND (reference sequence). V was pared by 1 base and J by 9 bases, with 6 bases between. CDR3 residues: CASSIGGRELFF. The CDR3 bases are TGTGCCAGTAGTATAGGTGGTCGGGAGCTGTTTTTT. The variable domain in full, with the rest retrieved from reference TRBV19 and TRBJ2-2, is DGGITQSPKYLFRKEGQNVTLSCEQNLNHDAMYWYRQDPGQGLRLIYYSQIVNDFQKGDIAEGYSVSREKKESFPLTVTSAQKNPTAFYLCASSIGGRELFFGEGSRLTVL.

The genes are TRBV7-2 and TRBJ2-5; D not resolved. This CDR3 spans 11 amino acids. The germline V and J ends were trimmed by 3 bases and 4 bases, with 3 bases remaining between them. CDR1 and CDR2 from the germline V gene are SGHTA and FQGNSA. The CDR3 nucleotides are TGTGCCAGCAGCTTTCGAGAGACCCAGTACTTC. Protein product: CASSFRETQYF. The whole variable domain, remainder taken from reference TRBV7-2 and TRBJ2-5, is GAGVSQSPSNKVTEKGKDVELRCDPISGHTALYWYRQSLGQGLEFLIYFQGNSAPDKSGLPSDRFSAERTGGSVSTLTIQRTQQEDSAVYLCASSFRETQYFGPGTRLLVL.

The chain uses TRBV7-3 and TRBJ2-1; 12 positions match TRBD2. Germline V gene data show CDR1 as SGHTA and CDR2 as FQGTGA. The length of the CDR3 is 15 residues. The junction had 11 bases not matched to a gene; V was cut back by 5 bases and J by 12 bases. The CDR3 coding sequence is TGTGCCAGCAGCCCTACGACTAGCGGGAGAGGGGGGCAGTTCTTC. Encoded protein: CASSPTTSGRGGQFF.

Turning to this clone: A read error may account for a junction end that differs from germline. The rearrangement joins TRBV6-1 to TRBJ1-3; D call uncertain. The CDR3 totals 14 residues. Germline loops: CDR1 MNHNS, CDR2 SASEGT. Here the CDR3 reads CASNERGSGNTIYF. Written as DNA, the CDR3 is TGTGCCAGCAATGAACGTGGCTCTGGAAACACCATATATTTT.